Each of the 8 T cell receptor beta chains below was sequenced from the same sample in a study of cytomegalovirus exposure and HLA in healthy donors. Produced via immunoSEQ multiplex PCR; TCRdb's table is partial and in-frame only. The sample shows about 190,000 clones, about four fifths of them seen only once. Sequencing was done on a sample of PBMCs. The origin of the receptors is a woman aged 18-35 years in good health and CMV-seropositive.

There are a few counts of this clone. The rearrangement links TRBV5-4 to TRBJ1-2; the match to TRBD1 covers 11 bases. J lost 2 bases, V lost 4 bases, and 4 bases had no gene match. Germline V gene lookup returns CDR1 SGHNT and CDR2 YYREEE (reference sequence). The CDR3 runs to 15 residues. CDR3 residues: CASSRWDRGNYGYTF. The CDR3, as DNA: TGTGCCAGCAGCCGATGGGACAGGGGGAACTATGGCTACACCTTC.

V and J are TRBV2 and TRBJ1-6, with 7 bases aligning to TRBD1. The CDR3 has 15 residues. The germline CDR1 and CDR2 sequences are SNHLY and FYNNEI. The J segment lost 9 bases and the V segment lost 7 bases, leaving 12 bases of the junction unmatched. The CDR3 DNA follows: TGTGCCAGCACAGTGGTAACAGGGGCCGGTTCACCCCTCCACTTT. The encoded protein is CASTVVTGAGSPLHF.

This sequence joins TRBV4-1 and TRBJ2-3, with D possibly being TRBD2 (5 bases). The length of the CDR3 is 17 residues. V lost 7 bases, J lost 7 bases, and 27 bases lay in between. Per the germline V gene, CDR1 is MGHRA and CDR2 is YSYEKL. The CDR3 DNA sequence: TGCGCCAGCACCCCAATACCCCAGGCGCTAACGGGAAATACGCAGTATTTT. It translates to CASTPIPQALTGNTQYF.

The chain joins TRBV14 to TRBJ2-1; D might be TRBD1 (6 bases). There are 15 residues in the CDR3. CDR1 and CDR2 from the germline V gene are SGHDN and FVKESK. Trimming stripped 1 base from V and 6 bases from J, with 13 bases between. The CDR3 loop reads CASSQGARQVNEQFF. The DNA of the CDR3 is TGTGCCAGCAGCCAAGGGGCGCGACAGGTCAATGAGCAGTTCTTC.

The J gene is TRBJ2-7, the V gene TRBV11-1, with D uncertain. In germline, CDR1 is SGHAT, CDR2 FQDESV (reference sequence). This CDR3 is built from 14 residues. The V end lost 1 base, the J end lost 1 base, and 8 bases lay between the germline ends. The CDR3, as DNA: TGTGCCAGCAGCTTAGGAGGCTGGTCCTACGAGCAGTACTTC. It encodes CASSLGGWSYEQYF.

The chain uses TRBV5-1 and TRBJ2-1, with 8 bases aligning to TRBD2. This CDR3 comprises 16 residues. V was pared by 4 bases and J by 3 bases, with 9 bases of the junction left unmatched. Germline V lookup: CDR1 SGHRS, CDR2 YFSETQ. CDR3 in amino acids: CASSLEGGGSYNEQFF. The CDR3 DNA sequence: TGCGCCAGCAGCCTTGAAGGCGGGGGGAGCTACAATGAGCAGTTCTTC.

CDR3 loop: CASSLGQAPNQPQHF. The CDR3 nucleotides read TGTGCCAGCAGCTTAGGGCAGGCTCCTAATCAGCCCCAGCATTTT. V is TRBV7-2 and J is TRBJ1-5, with D uncertain. CDR1 is SGHTA and CDR2 is FQGNSA in the germline V gene. The length of the CDR3 is 15 residues. V lost 1 base and J 4 bases, leaving 11 bases between the germline ends.

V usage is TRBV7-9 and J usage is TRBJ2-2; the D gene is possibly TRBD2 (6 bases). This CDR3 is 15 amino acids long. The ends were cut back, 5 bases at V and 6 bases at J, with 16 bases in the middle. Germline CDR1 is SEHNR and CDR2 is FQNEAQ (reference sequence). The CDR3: CASSLGGRIAGELFF. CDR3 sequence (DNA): TGTGCCAGCAGCCTCGGGGGTCGTATCGCCGGGGAGCTGTTTTTT.